A single sample gave rise to the 6 T cell receptor beta chains below, sequenced in a study of coeliac disease. TCRdb's copy holds only in-frame clones and misses some; the assay was immunoSEQ multiplex PCR. Counted here are several thousand clones, about 78% occurring once; the ten biggest clones make up around 5.6%. The sequenced sample was lamina propria lymphocytes from the gut. The receptors were sampled from a man aged 25 to 40 with celiac disease.

This clone is medium-sized (0.01 to 0.1%) in the sample. The rearrangement joins TRBV4-2 to TRBJ2-7; 11 nucleotides agree with TRBD2. The germline gives CDR1 LGHNA, CDR2 YNFKEQ. The CDR3 covers 19 residues. V shed 1 base and J 1 base; nucleotides not matched to a gene: 12. The DNA of the CDR3 is TGTGCCAGCAGCCAAGTTGTGGCTAGCGGGAGGAGGTGGTCCTACGAGCAGTACTTC. Its translation is CASSQVVASGRRWSYEQYF.

The J gene is TRBJ2-3, the V gene TRBV15; possible D gene TRBD2, 6 bases. V was cut by 0 bases and J by 0 bases, with 13 bases left in between. This CDR3 contains 17 residues. Germline V gene lookup returns CDR1 LNHNV and CDR2 YYDKDF (reference sequence). CDR3 amino acids: CATSREGLAYSTDTQYF. The CDR3 DNA reads TGTGCCACCAGCAGAGAGGGCCTAGCGTATAGCACAGATACGCAGTATTTT.

The chain is built from TRBV28 and TRBJ1-2; 9 nucleotides agree with TRBD1. Germline V gives CDR1 MDHEN, CDR2 SYDVKM. CDR3 length: 15 residues. After removal of 7 bases from V and 7 bases from J, the junction contained 13 bases not matched to a gene. The DNA for the CDR3 is TGTGCCAGCACCCCCGGCGGGACAGGGTTATCTGGCTACACCTTC. The encoded protein is CASTPGGTGLSGYTF.

This chain links TRBV21-1 with TRBJ2-7; no check of the table's D call, TRBD1, against the DNA was made. TRBV21-1 is a pseudogene locus. The CDR3 extends over 16 amino acids. The CDR3 DNA reads as TGTGCCAGCAGCAAACTGGGCAGCCGTAGCTCCTACGAGCAGTACTTC. As protein: CASSKLGSRSSYEQYF.

J is TRBJ2-1 and V is TRBV7-9; possibly TRBD1 for D (7 bases). The germline CDR1 and CDR2 sequences are SEHNR and FQNEAQ (reference sequence). The CDR3 contains 15 residues. V lost 2 bases and J 4 bases, leaving 12 bases between the germline ends. The CDR3: CASSLLQGTYNEQFF. CDR3 DNA sequence: TGTGCCAGCAGCTTATTACAGGGGACTTACAATGAGCAGTTCTTC.

Turning to this clone: An end of the junction differs from the germline gene, which may be a read error. V is TRBV2 and J is TRBJ2-1, with TRBD2 matching 7 bases. Germline-derived CDR1 and CDR2 are SNHLY and FYNNEI. The CDR3 is 18 residues long. CDR3 residues: CTSSDGPGRAWGYNEQFF. Here the CDR3 DNA reads TGTACCAGCAGTGATGGGCCAGGGAGGGCGTGGGGATACAATGAGCAGTTCTTC. The full variable domain, with the rest looked up from reference TRBV2 and TRBJ2-1, is EPEVTQTPSHQVTQMGQEVILRCVPISNHLYFYWYRQILGQKVEFLVSFYNNEISEKSEIFDDQFSVERPDGSNFTLKIRSTKLEDSAMYFCTSSDGPGRAWGYNEQFFGPGTRLTVL.